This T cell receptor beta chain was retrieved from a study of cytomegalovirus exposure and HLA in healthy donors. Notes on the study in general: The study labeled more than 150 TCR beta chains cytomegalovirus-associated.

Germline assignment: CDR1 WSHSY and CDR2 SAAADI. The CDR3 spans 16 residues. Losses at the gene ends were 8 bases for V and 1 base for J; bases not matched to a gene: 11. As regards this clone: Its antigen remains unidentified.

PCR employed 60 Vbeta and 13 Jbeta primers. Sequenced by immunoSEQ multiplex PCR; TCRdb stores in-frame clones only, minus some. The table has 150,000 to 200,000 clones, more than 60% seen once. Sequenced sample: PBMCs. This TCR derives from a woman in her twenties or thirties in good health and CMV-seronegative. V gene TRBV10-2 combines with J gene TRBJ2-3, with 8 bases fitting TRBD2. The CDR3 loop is CASFHGGALGTDTQYF. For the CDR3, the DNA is TGCGCCAGCTTCCACGGGGGGGCACTAGGCACAGATACGCAGTATTTT.